This entry features one T cell receptor beta chain sequence. Antigen unknown. The record originates from a study of OX40 agonist ivuxolimab in advanced cancers. Study-wide context: Ivuxolimab doses were 0.01, 0.1, 0.3, 1.5, 3 or 10 mg/kg every 2 weeks. Aged 23 to 79 with a mean of approximately 57 years, they were around 79% male.

Libraries were prepared by immunoSEQ multiplex PCR; TCRdb keeps only in-frame clonotypes and omits some of them. The data hold 100,000 to 150,000 clones, with around 93% observed a single time. Points from the study as a whole: In CD8+ T cells, expanded clones were on average more numerous than in CD4+. CD4+ and CD8+ blood T cells expanded clonally by week 6 at 0.1 to 3.0 mg/kg.

Source: CD4+ or CD8+ T cells sorted from blood, taken in a trial of the OX40 agonist ivuxolimab. The source is an adult with an advanced solid tumor such as melanoma, head and neck, liver or kidney cancer.

This chain's CDR3 is CASTPGTGVKYEQYF. In nucleotides, the CDR3 is TGCGCCAGCACCCCGGGGACAGGGGTTAAGTACGAGCAGTACTTC. The chain employs TRBV5-1 and TRBJ2-7; 10 bases are shared with TRBD1. The CDR3 loop spans 15 amino acids. The V and J ends lost 6 bases and 4 bases, in that order; junction bases with no gene match: 10. Germline CDR1 is SGHRS and CDR2 is YFSETQ.